This T cell receptor (beta chain) was identified in a study of control samples from healthy donors and cancer patients. Generated by immunoSEQ multiplex PCR, the TCRdb table keeps only in-frame clones and is missing some. The table shows 120,000 to 150,000 clones, with 89% occurring only once. The sequence was obtained from a man aged 25 to 40 in good health. Sequencing input: blood.

The CDR3 reads CAWSWVAGSEQYF. In DNA form, the CDR3 reads TGTGCCTGGAGTTGGGTAGCGGGGAGCGAGCAGTACTTC. The chain employs TRBV30 and TRBJ2-7, with 8 bases aligning to TRBD2. CDR1 GTSNPN and CDR2 SVGIG come from the germline V gene (reference sequence). V was pared by 2 bases and J by 6 bases, with 6 bases of the junction left unmatched. This CDR3 region has 13 residues.